This T cell receptor beta chain was profiled in a study of T cells in Graves' hyperthyroidism and ophthalmopathy (dated by TCRdb to between 2019 and 2020). Turning to the overall study: Peripheral blood was collected at initial diagnosis, before any treatment. TCR V-J signatures able to tell the groups apart were searched for in a discovery cohort of 100 patients, of whom around 43 had Graves' ophthalmopathy and more than 55 had stable Graves' hyperthyroidism. Prospective prediction of ophthalmopathy was tested in an independent validation cohort of approximately 19 hyperthyroidism patients and 15 to 17 patients who later progressed to ophthalmopathy. The approximately 90 discovery patients were divided at random into training and test sets in a 7:3 ratio. In addition, the study compared T-cell repertoires in thyroid tissue and in blood from roughly 6 Graves' hyperthyroidism patients. Following sampling, methimazole starting at 30 mg daily was given to hyperthyroidism patients, and high-dose intravenous methylprednisolone was given to ophthalmopathy patients. The paper describes TCR Vbeta CDR3 sequencing of 140 or so peripheral blood samples, made up of roughly 45 ophthalmopathy patients, more than 70 hyperthyroidism patients and about 17 progressor patients.

V and J lose 8 bases and 0 bases, and a span of 14 bases separates them. Looking up the germline V gene (reference sequence) yields CDR1 LNHDA and CDR2 SQIVND. From the cysteine through the phenylalanine, the CDR3 covers 15 amino acids. Of the read, only the CDR3 DNA is kept; its 45 bases are in frame from base 1. This clonotype appeared many times. Its antigen is currently not known. One base away there is no much larger clone; base qualities are not given. TCR beta CDR3 regions were amplified from RNA transcripts. The TCR CDR3 was subjected to a first round of RT-PCR using the HTBI primer set and the Qiagen OneStep RT-PCR kit. Libraries were constructed in a second round of multiplex PCR, after which size selection and purification were carried out. Sequencing of the libraries was done on an Illumina HiSeq2000 using paired-end 100 bp reads. Concerning the study's data processing: Raw data were processed with SOAPnuke, discarding reads with adapters, uncalled bases, mean Phred below 15, or no exact constant-primer or identifier match. COPE v1.2.5 was used to merge high-quality paired reads, and clonotypes were defined as unique nucleotide sequences. Clonotypes were aligned to IMGT TRBV, TRBD and TRBJ reference segments using MiTCR v1.1. The analysis included only V-J combinations with a frequency above 0.0001, which together covered 99.2% of the repertoires. The TCS score was defined as F50 (clonal expansion) divided by E x V (chaos), with BLOSUM62-based TCRdist calculated between CDR3 peptides within each V-J. Welch's t-statistics and random forest reduced around 510 V-J features to 13, which were used in a naive Bayes classifier (R e1071). TCRdb reran the public reads through fastp at Q25 and MiXCR, keeping productive beta chains. Here each entry gathers all rows of one CDR3 protein and keeps the most common genes and DNA. TCRdb, rather than the study authors, made the V and J calls. The sample table contains 400,000 to 500,000 distinct CDR3 sequences; only one count was recorded for 14% to 15% of them. The ten largest clones take up around 14% of the sample.

General conclusions and limits of the study: In cross-validation, a model built on a 13 V-J signature told ophthalmopathy apart from stable hyperthyroidism with under 90% sensitivity and 81% to 82% specificity, and in testing the same model reached 80%/75%. Most expanded thyroid clonotypes (frequency above 0.001) were also found in blood, which suggests that blood repertoires may mirror thyroid immune responses. No statistical method was used to fix the sample size in advance, and group allocation was not hidden from the investigators. In validation, the model predicted progression to ophthalmopathy with approximately 69% sensitivity and approximately 78% specificity, a median of 6.5 months before onset.

Ophthalmopathy patients had moderately to severely active disease, Clinical Activity Score of at least 3, NOSPECS grade of at least 4, and duration under 3 months. The study excluded patients with uncontrolled infections, other autoimmune diseases, pregnancy or lactation. Diagnoses were established on the basis of clinical symptoms, serum thyroxine and TRAb, thyroid ultrasound, and orbital computed tomography. Ficoll-Paque density gradient centrifugation was used to isolate PBMCs from about 10 ml of fresh peripheral blood. Trizol reagent was used to extract total RNA, and RNA quality was then checked on an Agilent 2100 Bioanalyzer.

The chain is assembled from TRBV19 and TRBJ1-5; TRBD1 is a weak D gene call, 6 bases matching. Sequenced input: blood. The source of this sequence is a man aged 18 to 30 with Graves' ophthalmopathy. DNA sequence: TGTGCCAGTCAGCGGGGGGCCCTTAGCAATCAGCCCCAGCATTTT. Protein translation: CASQRGALSNQPQHF.